What follows are 30 T cell receptor beta chains derived from one specimen sequenced in a study of HIV-infected children after antiretroviral therapy interruption (dated by TCRdb to between 2017 and 2020). Libraries were built with 3' RACE. The instrument was an Illumina MiSeq. TCR libraries were built from RNA using a 3' RACE protocol with unique molecular identifiers to correct PCR amplification bias. TCRdb itself trimmed the public reads at Q25 with fastp, ran MiXCR and retained productive beta chains. Rows merge per CDR3 protein into single entries with the most common DNA and genes. Here the sample has roughly 46,000 distinct CDR3 sequences; roughly 4.5% occur a single time. The ten biggest clones cover about 0.7% of the sample. Interpreted using the paper, the treatment or condition label stands for: PENTA 11 planned treatment interruption arm or continuous ART arm. The starting material was CD45RA+ CD4+ T cells from PBMCs, pooled from several time points, obtained from a donor given antiretroviral therapy, either interrupted or continuous. Sample cell subset or site, as interpreted from the label and publication: naive CD4+ CD45RA+ CD45RO- T cells. The source is a pool of human donors with HIV.

This clonotype was counted ten times or more. This chain joins TRBV19 and TRBJ1-4; 10 positions match TRBD1. The CDR3 sequence is 15 residues long. The V and J ends lost 5 bases and 7 bases, in that order; junction bases with no gene match: 7. Germline assignment: CDR1 LNHDA and CDR2 SQIVND (reference sequence). This CDR3 reads CASSSRGQGTEKLFF. In nucleotides, the CDR3 is TGTGCCAGTAGTTCCCGGGGACAGGGGACTGAAAAACTGTTTTTT.

In its sample, this clonotype was seen many times. The CDR3 DNA is TGTGCCAGCTCACAGACAGGGGTCTCGGACACTGAAGCTTTCTTT. This encodes CASSQTGVSDTEAFF. The genes are TRBV18 and TRBJ1-1; TRBD1 matches 8 bases. Germline CDR1 KGHSH, CDR2 LQKENI. The CDR3 sequence is 15 residues long. Trimming removed 4 bases from V and 3 bases from J; junction bases left unmatched: 7.

This clonotype was counted ten times or more. This chain connects TRBV5-5 to TRBJ2-2, with TRBD1 matching 11 bases. V lost 5 bases to trimming and J lost 6 bases; unmatched junction nucleotides: 6. Germline lookup yields CDR1 SGHKS and CDR2 YYEKEE (reference sequence). This CDR3 region has 15 residues. CDR3 loop: CASSSGQGVAGELFF. The DNA of the CDR3 is TGTGCCAGCAGTTCGGGACAGGGGGTGGCCGGGGAGCTGTTTTTT.

This clonotype has ten or more counts. For the CDR3, the DNA is TGTGCCTTCGACAGTGCCTTAGGTCAGCCCCAGCATTTT. This sequence encodes CAFDSALGQPQHF. The genes are TRBV30 and TRBJ1-5; maybe TRBD1 (5 bases). Germline V gives CDR1 GTSNPN, CDR2 SVGIG (reference sequence). CDR3 size: 13 residues. The V end lost 7 bases, the J end lost 6 bases, and 16 bases lay between the germline ends. The variable domain in full, with the rest retrieved from reference TRBV30 and TRBJ1-5, is SQTIHQWPATLVQPVGSPLSLECTVEGTSNPNLYWYRQAAGRGLQLLFYSVGIGQISSEVPQNLSASRPQDRQFILSSKKLLLSDSGFYLCAFDSALGQPQHFGDGTRLSIL.

This clonotype was seen ten or more times. This chain links TRBV2 with TRBJ1-1; 7 nucleotides agree with TRBD1. The J segment lost 2 bases and the V segment lost 4 bases, leaving 7 bases of the junction unmatched. The CDR3 is 15 amino acids. Germline V CDR1 and CDR2: SNHLY, FYNNEI. CDR3 sequence (DNA): TGTGCCAGCAGTGCAAGCGGGACAGCCAACACTGAAGCTTTCTTT. Protein sequence: CASSASGTANTEAFF.

Many counts were recorded for this clonotype. V gene TRBV7-2 combines with J gene TRBJ2-1; 11 nucleotides align to TRBD2. CDR1 is SGHTA and CDR2 is FQGNSA in the germline V gene. The trim removed 5 bases at V and 4 bases at J, leaving 4 bases unmatched. The CDR3 is made up of 15 amino acids. This CDR3 is CASSPLAGGYNEQFF. The CDR3 DNA is TGTGCCAGCAGCCCCTTAGCGGGGGGGTACAATGAGCAGTTCTTC.

This clonotype has only a few counts. The chain employs TRBV7-3 and TRBJ2-1; no firm D call. Between the trimmed V and J ends, which lost 5 bases and 2 bases, there was a span of 7 bases. There are 13 residues in the CDR3. From germline, CDR1 is SGHTA and CDR2 FQGTGA. The CDR3 loop reads CASSTETYNEQFF. The CDR3 DNA is TGTGCCAGCAGCACCGAGACCTACAATGAGCAGTTCTTC.

This clonotype was seen repeatedly, ten times or more. The genes are TRBV20-1 and TRBJ1-5; no firm D call. Germline V gives CDR1 DFQATT, CDR2 SNEGSKA (reference sequence). The CDR3 loop spans 13 amino acids. Trimming stripped 3 bases from V and 7 bases from J, with 13 bases between. CDR3: CSARRGSAQPQHF. CDR3 bases: TGCAGTGCTAGGAGAGGGTCGGCACAGCCCCAGCATTTT.

As to this clonotype: A read error is possible here, since a much larger clone lies one base away. The chain couples TRBV2 to TRBJ1-1; D remains ambiguous. V gave up 7 bases and J gave up 10 bases, with 19 bases separating them. The germline V gene encodes CDR1 SNHLY and CDR2 FYNNEI. The CDR3 sequence is 13 residues long. The CDR3 protein is CASTLSKGAGAFF. CDR3 nucleotide sequence: TGTGCCAGCACCCTCTCAAAGGGCGCTGGAGCTTTCTTT.

In its sample, this clonotype was seen many times. The rearrangement links TRBV27 to TRBJ2-7; 11 bases are a match to TRBD2. V lost 6 bases to trimming and J lost 1 base; unmatched junction nucleotides: 5. Germline CDR1 and CDR2: MNHEY and SMNVEV (reference sequence). This CDR3 spans 15 amino acids. The CDR3 protein is CASRPGLAVSYEQYF. The CDR3 DNA sequence: TGTGCCAGCAGGCCGGGACTAGCGGTTTCCTACGAGCAGTACTTC.

This clonotype was counted only a few times. The chain recombines TRBV27 with TRBJ1-1, with D uncertain. CDR3 size: 15 residues. Germline CDR1 and CDR2: MNHEY and SMNVEV (reference sequence). Trimming removed 1 base from V and 2 bases from J, with 11 bases in between. CDR3 protein: CASSLLSGGNTEAFF. CDR3 nucleotide sequence: TGTGCCAGCAGTTTATTGTCGGGCGGTAACACTGAAGCTTTCTTT.

This clonotype was counted ten times or more. V and J are TRBV5-6 and TRBJ2-7, with D uncertain. Germline V gene sequence: CDR1 SGHDT, CDR2 YYEEEE. This CDR3 comprises 14 residues. V lost 0 bases to trimming and J lost 2 bases, with 9 bases between them. The CDR3 reads CASSLELRPYEQYF. The CDR3 coding sequence is TGTGCCAGCAGCTTGGAGCTCCGACCCTACGAGCAGTACTTC.

This clonotype was found many times. The J gene is TRBJ1-1, the V gene TRBV7-3, with D possibly being TRBD1 (5 bases). Trimming pared 6 bases from V and 11 bases from J, leaving 16 bases between. Germline-derived CDR1 and CDR2 are SGHTA and FQGTGA. This CDR3 comprises 12 residues. The CDR3 sequence: CASSEGQGLAFF. The CDR3 coding sequence is TGTGCCAGCAGTGAAGGGCAGGGATTGGCTTTCTTT. Looking up the rest from reference TRBV7-3 and TRBJ1-1 gives the full variable domain: GAGVSQTPSNKVTEKGKYVELRCDPISGHTALYWYRQSLGQGPEFLIYFQGTGAADDSGLPNDRFFAVRPEGSVSTLKIQRTERGDSAVYLCASSEGQGLAFFGQGTRLTVV.

This clonotype has at least ten counts. The genes are TRBV2 and TRBJ1-1; 8 nucleotides align to TRBD1. The CDR3 is 14 residues long. V lost 6 bases and J lost 6; bases outside the gene matches: 9. Germline values: CDR1 SNHLY, CDR2 FYNNEI. CDR3 sequence reads: CASRAGQGAAEAFF. CDR3 in DNA: TGTGCCAGCAGAGCCGGGCAGGGGGCGGCTGAAGCTTTCTTT.

This chain joins TRBV29-1 and TRBJ1-4; D is perhaps TRBD1 (6 bases). The V end was cut by 1 base, the J end by 6 bases, with 9 bases between. CDR1 SQVTM and CDR2 ANQGSEA come from the germline V gene. The CDR3 consists of 13 residues. In DNA form, the CDR3 reads TGCAGCGTTGAAGGCAGGGGAGATGAAAAACTGTTTTTT. As protein: CSVEGRGDEKLFF.

This clonotype appeared many times. The genes are TRBV29-1 and TRBJ2-1; maybe TRBD2 (5 bases). V lost 4 bases, J lost 4 bases, and 8 bases lay in between. This CDR3 is built from 12 residues. Germline V gene lookup returns CDR1 SQVTM and CDR2 ANQGSEA. The CDR3 protein is CSVGWRYNEQFF. The CDR3 DNA follows: TGCAGCGTTGGGTGGAGGTACAATGAGCAGTTCTTC.

The chain couples TRBV29-1 to TRBJ2-7; unclear D gene. V dropped 6 bases and J dropped 2 bases, with 11 bases sitting between them. This CDR3 is built from 12 residues. The germline CDR1 and CDR2 sequences are SQVTM and ANQGSEA. CDR3 protein: CSVRQATYEQYF. CDR3 nucleotide sequence: TGCAGCGTGCGGCAGGCCACCTACGAGCAGTACTTC.

There are many counts of this clonotype. The chain joins TRBV14 to TRBJ1-5, with D unresolved. V was clipped by 5 bases and J by 9 bases, with 8 bases between them. The CDR3 is made up of 11 amino acids. Germline values: CDR1 SGHDN, CDR2 FVKESK. Written as DNA, the CDR3 is TGTGCCAGCAGCTACGAGGGGCCCCAGCATTTT. This encodes CASSYEGPQHF.

This clonotype has a handful of counts. The J gene is TRBJ1-5, the V gene TRBV7-2, with 7 nucleotides matching TRBD1. This CDR3 is 15 amino acids long. Germline CDR1 SGHTA, CDR2 FQGNSA. The V segment lost 7 bases and the J segment 6 bases; nucleotides outside the gene matches: 12. The CDR3 loop is CASNLERQGLQPQHF. The CDR3 bases are TGTGCCAGCAACTTGGAAAGACAGGGTCTTCAGCCCCAGCATTTT.

This clonotype was recorded a few times. As DNA, the CDR3 is TGCAGTACCGGCACAGGGCATGTTCAGCCCCAGCATTTT. This translates into CSTGTGHVQPQHF. The rearrangement links TRBV20-1 to TRBJ1-5; a possible D gene is TRBD1 (6 bases). Trimming stripped 8 bases from V and 6 bases from J, with 17 bases between. CDR1 DFQATT and CDR2 SNEGSKA come from the germline V gene (reference sequence). The CDR3 has 13 residues.

V is TRBV7-2 and J is TRBJ2-3; TRBD2 agrees at 7 bases. Germline trimming cut 5 bases from V and 6 bases from J; bases unmatched to any gene: 8. The germline V gene has CDR1 SGHTA and CDR2 FQGNSA. The CDR3 length is 14 residues. The CDR3 bases are TGTGCCAGCAGCCAGACTAGCTTCCTTGATACGCAGTATTTT. Translated: CASSQTSFLDTQYF.

This clonotype was seen ten or more times. The chain is built from TRBV20-1 and TRBJ2-5; D ambiguous. The CDR3 has 14 residues. Germline-derived CDR1 and CDR2 are DFQATT and SNEGSKA (reference sequence). Trimming took 1 base from V and 1 from J, leaving 10 bases between them. CDR3 sequence reads: CSARVKSIQETQYF. DNA for the CDR3: TGCAGTGCTAGAGTAAAGTCCATCCAAGAGACCCAGTACTTC.

This sequence joins TRBV10-2 and TRBJ2-1; 9 nucleotides line up with TRBD2. V lost 6 bases to trimming and J lost 0 bases; unmatched junction nucleotides: 3. Germline V CDR1 and CDR2: WSHSY, SAAADI. The CDR3 spans 15 residues. The CDR3 region has the DNA TGCGCCAGCAGGATTAGCGGGGGCTCCTACAATGAGCAGTTCTTC. The encoded protein is CASRISGGSYNEQFF.

In its sample, this clonotype was seen many times. The rearrangement uses TRBV11-3 and TRBJ2-7, with D tentatively TRBD2 (5 bases). Germline V gene lookup returns CDR1 SGHNT and CDR2 YENEEA. Trimming pared 4 bases from V and 5 bases from J, leaving 15 bases between. This CDR3 region has 14 residues. The DNA for the CDR3 is TGTGCCAGCAGCTACGGCACGGGGAGTGACGAGCAGTACTTC. Its protein product is CASSYGTGSDEQYF.

This clonotype has a count of ten or more. The chain combines TRBV20-1 with TRBJ2-1, with TRBD2 matching over 10 bases. The CDR3 is made up of 16 amino acids. Germline V gives CDR1 DFQATT, CDR2 SNEGSKA (reference sequence). V trimming: 5 bases; J trimming: 0 bases; junction bases outside the gene matches: 7. CDR3: CSAVQRGGTSYNEQFF. The CDR3 coding sequence is TGCAGTGCTGTCCAGCGGGGGGGCACCTCCTACAATGAGCAGTTCTTC.

This clonotype has at least ten counts. The genes are TRBV20-1 and TRBJ2-7; D might be TRBD1 (6 bases). CDR3 length: 11 amino acids. The germline V gene encodes CDR1 DFQATT and CDR2 SNEGSKA (reference sequence). The V gene lost 5 bases and the J gene lost 4 bases, with 9 bases spanning the gap. The CDR3 region is CSAETGYEQYF. DNA of the CDR3: TGCAGTGCTGAGACAGGATACGAGCAGTACTTC.

This sequence joins TRBV5-1 and TRBJ2-3; 11 positions agree with TRBD2. Trimming cost V 0 bases and J 2 bases; bases outside gene matches: 2. The CDR3 spans 16 residues. Per germline, CDR1 SGHRS and CDR2 YFSETQ. CDR3 in DNA: TGCGCCAGCAGCTTGGCTAGCGGGGGGCTCACAGATACGCAGTATTTT. This translates into CASSLASGGLTDTQYF.

This clonotype came up many times. The J gene is TRBJ2-7, the V gene TRBV12-3 or TRBV12-4, with a weak D call TRBD1 (6 bases). The length of the CDR3 is 15 residues. V lost 6 bases to trimming and J lost 6 bases, with 21 bases between them. This CDR3 reads CASSPTRAGALEQYF. DNA of the CDR3: TGTGCCAGCAGCCCCACCAGAGCAGGGGCCCTCGAGCAGTACTTC.

This clonotype appeared many times. The chain combines TRBV15 with TRBJ1-1; TRBD1 agrees at 10 bases. The V segment lost 3 bases and the J segment 5 bases; nucleotides outside the gene matches: 0. CDR1 is LNHNV, CDR2 YYDKDF, per germline (reference sequence). CDR3 length equals 13 residues. The CDR3 DNA reads as TGTGCCACCAGCAGGGGACAGGGGACTGAAGCTTTCTTT. It codes for CATSRGQGTEAFF.

This clonotype was found many times. The V gene is TRBV19, the J gene TRBJ2-1; D remains ambiguous. The CDR3 totals 14 residues. Germline V gives CDR1 LNHDA, CDR2 SQIVND (reference sequence). Trimming stripped 2 bases from V and 3 bases from J, with 8 bases between. The CDR3 loop reads CASSIHTDYNEQFF. The CDR3 nucleotides read TGTGCCAGTAGTATACATACCGACTACAATGAGCAGTTCTTC.